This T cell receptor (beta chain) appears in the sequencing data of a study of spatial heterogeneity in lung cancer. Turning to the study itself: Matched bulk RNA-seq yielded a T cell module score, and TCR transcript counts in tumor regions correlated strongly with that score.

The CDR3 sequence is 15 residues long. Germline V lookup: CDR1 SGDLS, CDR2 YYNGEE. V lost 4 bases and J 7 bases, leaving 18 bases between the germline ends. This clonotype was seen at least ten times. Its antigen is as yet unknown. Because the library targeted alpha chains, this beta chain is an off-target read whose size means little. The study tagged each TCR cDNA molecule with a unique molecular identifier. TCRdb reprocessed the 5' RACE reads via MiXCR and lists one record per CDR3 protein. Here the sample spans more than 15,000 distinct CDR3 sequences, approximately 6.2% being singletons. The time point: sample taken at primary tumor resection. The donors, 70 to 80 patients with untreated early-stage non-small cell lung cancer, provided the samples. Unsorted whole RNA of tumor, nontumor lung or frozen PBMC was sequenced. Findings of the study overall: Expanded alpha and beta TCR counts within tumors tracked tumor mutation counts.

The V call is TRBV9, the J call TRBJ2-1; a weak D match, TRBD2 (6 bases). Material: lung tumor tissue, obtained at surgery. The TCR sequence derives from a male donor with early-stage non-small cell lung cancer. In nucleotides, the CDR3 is TGTGCCAGCAGCCGAAGCGGGCCCCGGGGAAATGAGCAGTTCTTC. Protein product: CASSRSGPRGNEQFF.